The rows below give T cell receptor beta chains drawn from one sample of a study of Graves' ophthalmopathy and Graves' hyperthyroidism. TCRdb itself ran the multiplex PCR reads through MiXCR, one entry per CDR3 protein. The sample includes roughly 600,000 distinct CDR3 sequences, approximately 35% of them seen just once. The sequenced sample was peripheral blood or thyroid tissue (not recorded which). The receptors here all came from an adult man with Graves' hyperthyroidism. The CDR3 runs from the conserved cysteine through the conserved F or W. Fields, in order: clone size, V gene, D gene, J gene, CDR3 protein, CDR3 DNA. A D gene is named only where the DNA matches it firmly. Clone size appears in some rows only: once, few, many, or a class for an expanded clone.

many	TRBV20-1	.	TRBJ2-7	CSAIQGTSYEQYF	TGCAGTGCTATCCAGGGGACCTCCTACGAGCAGTACTTC
.	TRBV5-6	.	TRBJ1-6	CASSKIAGTNNSPLHF	TGTGCCAGCAGCAAAATAGCCGGGACCAATAATTCACCCCTCCACTTT
.	TRBV9	.	TRBJ1-1	CASGTTPQAPEAFF	TGTGCCAGCGGTACAACCCCCCAGGCCCCTGAAGCTTTCTTT
many	TRBV20-1	TRBD2	TRBJ2-7	CSAPSGRAYEQYF	TGCAGTGCTCCTAGCGGGAGGGCCTACGAGCAGTACTTC
many	TRBV12-3/TRBV12-4	TRBD2	TRBJ2-6	CASSVLAGATRANVLTF	TGTGCCAGCAGTGTACTAGCGGGGGCGACTAGGGCCAACGTCCTGACTTTC
many	TRBV29-1	TRBD1	TRBJ2-7	CSVVMAGTGDPYEQYF	TGCAGCGTAGTGATGGCCGGGACAGGGGACCCCTACGAGCAGTACTTC
.	TRBV4-1	.	TRBJ1-2	CASSHQAGPGYGYTF	TGCGCCAGCAGCCACCAAGCAGGGCCTGGGTATGGCTACACCTTC
.	TRBV11-2	.	TRBJ1-4	CASSHGQSNEKLFF	TGTGCCAGCAGCCATGGACAGAGTAATGAAAAACTGTTTTTT
many	TRBV9	.	TRBJ2-6	CASSTRTGTGANVLTF	TGTGCCAGCAGCACCCGGACGGGTACTGGGGCCAACGTCCTGACTTTC
few	TRBV6-1	TRBD1	TRBJ1-1	CASRTPGQSTEAFF	TGTGCCAGCAGAACTCCGGGACAGAGCACTGAAGCTTTCTTT
few	TRBV27	.	TRBJ1-1	CASSLFGQGRTEAFF	TGTGCCAGCAGTTTATTTGGGCAGGGGAGGACTGAAGCTTTCTTT
.	TRBV29-1	.	TRBJ1-2	CSVEDRDRDYGYTF	TGCAGCGTTGAAGACAGGGATCGAGACTATGGCTACACCTTC
few	TRBV27	TRBD1	TRBJ1-2	CASSVGWTGAPYGYTF	TGTGCCAGCAGCGTAGGATGGACAGGGGCACCCTATGGCTACACCTTC
many	TRBV10-3	TRBD2	TRBJ2-5	CAISEAGVEETQYF	TGTGCCATCAGTGAAGCGGGGGTTGAAGAGACCCAGTACTTC